Listed below are T cell receptor beta chains from one sample, sequenced in a study of T cells in localized non-small cell lung cancer. Profiling relied on immunoSEQ multiplex PCR, and the TCRdb table lists in-frame clones only, not all of them. The repertoire includes roughly 1,300 clones, around 25% of them detected once, and about 14% sits in the top ten. Here the sequenced sample was lung tumor tissue, taken before any cancer treatment. The source is a male donor at least 60 years old with stage I squamous cell lung carcinoma. Each CDR3 is given with its conserved first and last residue. A D gene is named only where the DNA matches it firmly. Size is omitted from some rows. Given values are once, few, many or a class for expanded clones.

cdr3_aa	cdr3_nt	v_call	d_call	j_call	clone_size
CASSLRQANYGYTF	TGTGCCAGCAGCCTCCGACAGGCTAACTATGGCTACACCTTC	TRBV2	.	TRBJ1-2	medium-sized
CASSLGTTNEQFF	TGTGCCAGCAGCCTCGGGACTACAAATGAGCAGTTCTTC	TRBV9	TRBD2	TRBJ2-1	few
CASSSTGTNEKLFF	TGTGCCAGCTCATCCACAGGGACTAATGAAAAACTGTTTTTT	TRBV18	.	TRBJ1-4	.
CASSPDRDFYNEQFF	TGCGCCAGCAGCCCCGACAGGGATTTCTACAATGAGCAGTTCTTC	TRBV4-1	TRBD1	TRBJ2-1	medium-sized
CASSYPTYAGMRTNYGYTF	TGTGCCAGCAGTTACCCTACGTATGCGGGCATGAGGACTAACTATGGCTACACCTTC	TRBV6-8	.	TRBJ1-2	.
CASNRQVDYGYTF	TGTGCCAGCAACCGACAGGTGGACTATGGCTACACCTTC	TRBV2	.	TRBJ1-2	medium-sized
CASSETGTGDEKLFF	TGTGCCAGCAGTGAGACAGGGACAGGGGACGAAAAACTGTTTTTT	TRBV6-9	TRBD1	TRBJ1-4	.
CASSSLRARGTGELFF	TGTGCCAGCAGCTCTTTGAGGGCTCGAGGCACCGGGGAGCTGTTTTTT	TRBV6-8	.	TRBJ2-2	medium-sized
CASSFGLAGGDEQYF	TGTGCCAGCAGTTTTGGACTAGCGGGAGGGGACGAGCAGTACTTC	TRBV11-3	TRBD2	TRBJ2-7	few
CASSPPGGEDNEQFF	TGTGCCAGCAGCCCCCCAGGGGGCGAGGACAATGAGCAGTTCTTC	TRBV6-8	TRBD1	TRBJ2-1	.
CATSRQGPEAVTQYF	TGTGCCACCAGCAGACAGGGGCCGGAAGCGGTGACCCAGTACTTC	TRBV15	.	TRBJ2-5	.
CSVKTGGYDQPQHF	TGCAGCGTTAAGACAGGGGGTTACGATCAGCCCCAGCATTTT	TRBV29-1	TRBD1	TRBJ1-5	few
CASSLTASGSANTGELFF	TGTGCCAGCAGCTTAACAGCTAGCGGGAGCGCGAACACCGGGGAGCTGTTTTTT	TRBV11-3	TRBD2	TRBJ2-2	few
CASSIPGTSGSGEQYF	TGTGCCAGCAGCATTCCCGGGACTAGCGGGAGCGGCGAGCAGTACTTC	TRBV11-3	TRBD2	TRBJ2-7	few
CSVVGESSYNEQFF	TGCAGCGTTGTGGGGGAGAGCTCCTACAATGAGCAGTTCTTC	TRBV29-1	.	TRBJ2-1	.
CASSPTLGTELFEGYTF	TGTGCCAGCAGCCCAACCCTGGGGACTGAACTTTTTGAGGGCTACACCTTC	TRBV11-3	.	TRBJ1-2	medium-sized
CASSPTGGTSYEQYF	TGCGCCAGCAGCCCCACAGGGGGGACTTCCTACGAGCAGTACTTC	TRBV5-1	TRBD1	TRBJ2-7	.
CASSPGTRSMQQYF	TGTGCCAGCAGTCCCGGGACTAGGAGTATGCAGCAGTACTTC	TRBV6-8	TRBD2	TRBJ2-7	few
CASSAGEPYNSPLHF	TGTGCCAGCAGCGCGGGGGAGCCCTATAATTCACCCCTCCACTTT	TRBV9	.	TRBJ1-6	few
CASRWAGTQPQHF	TGTGCCAGCCGATGGGCAGGGACTCAGCCCCAGCATTTT	TRBV10-3	.	TRBJ1-5	few
CASSGRLAGGNEQYF	TGTGCCAGCAGTGGGAGACTAGCGGGAGGAAACGAGCAGTACTTC	TRBV25-1	TRBD2	TRBJ2-7	few
CASCGGRVIDTQYF	TGCGCCAGCTGCGGCGGGAGGGTGATAGATACGCAGTATTTT	TRBV5-1	TRBD2	TRBJ2-3	.
CASSLDDTGMSPLHF	TGCGCCAGCAGCTTGGACGATACAGGGATGTCACCCCTCCACTTT	TRBV5-1	.	TRBJ1-6	.
CASSIARTDTQYF	TGTGCCAGTAGTATTGCTCGCACAGATACGCAGTATTTT	TRBV19	.	TRBJ2-3	large
CASRGQGVGTEAFF	TGTGCCAGCAGGGGACAGGGGGTTGGCACTGAAGCTTTCTTT	TRBV6-8	TRBD1	TRBJ1-1	few
CASSYKSGGDGSYEQYF	TGTGCCAGCAGTTATAAGTCAGGAGGGGATGGGTCCTACGAGCAGTACTTC	TRBV11-3	.	TRBJ2-7	.
CASSRQGTTEQFF	TGTGCCTCAAGTCGGCAGGGTACCACTGAGCAGTTCTTC	TRBV30	.	TRBJ2-1	.
CASSEGSSHEQYF	TGTGCCAGCAGCGAGGGGTCTTCCCACGAGCAGTACTTC	TRBV9	.	TRBJ2-7	.
CASADGVSGNTIYF	TGTGCTAGTGCCGACGGGGTCTCTGGAAACACCATATATTTT	TRBV12-5	.	TRBJ1-3	.
CAIRGQGNTGELFF	TGTGCCATCAGAGGACAGGGGAACACCGGGGAGCTGTTTTTT	TRBV6-8	TRBD1	TRBJ2-2	.
CASSPAGRATDTQYF	TGTGCCAGTAGCCCCGCCGGGAGGGCGACAGATACGCAGTATTTT	TRBV9	TRBD2	TRBJ2-3	.
CASSDGASGNTIYF	TGTGCCAGCAGTGACGGGGCGTCTGGAAACACCATATATTTT	TRBV6-8	.	TRBJ1-3	large
CASSPGQLEEAFF	TGTGCCAGCTCACCTGGACAGTTGGAAGAAGCTTTCTTT	TRBV18	.	TRBJ1-1	few
CASSIVGGYYEQYF	TGTGCCAGTAGTATAGTAGGGGGCTACTACGAGCAGTACTTC	TRBV19	TRBD1	TRBJ2-7	.
CATSRDLTAGVSYNEQFF	TGTGCCACCAGCAGAGATTTGACAGCGGGGGTTTCCTACAATGAGCAGTTCTTC	TRBV15	TRBD2	TRBJ2-1	large
CAWSVPGEVGELFF	TGTGCCTGGAGTGTACCGGGAGAGGTCGGGGAGCTGTTTTTT	TRBV30	.	TRBJ2-2	hyperexpanded
CAWSVPTGGGYGYTF	TGTGCCTGGAGTGTGCCCACAGGCGGCGGCTATGGCTACACCTTC	TRBV30	.	TRBJ1-2	.
CAWTTLAGPLNEQFF	TGTGCCTGGACTACACTAGCGGGGCCCCTCAATGAGCAGTTCTTC	TRBV30	TRBD2	TRBJ2-1	few
CASSYGQGAYEQYF	TGTGCCAGCAGTTACGGGCAGGGGGCCTACGAGCAGTACTTC	TRBV6-8	TRBD1	TRBJ2-7	few
CASRPGSNTEAFF	TGTGCCAGCAGACCAGGCTCGAACACTGAAGCTTTCTTT	TRBV9	.	TRBJ1-1	.
CASGLTETQYF	TGTGCTAGTGGTTTGACGGAGACCCAGTACTTC	TRBV12-5	.	TRBJ2-5	.
CASSPFGTSGEQFF	TGTGCCAGCAGCCCATTTGGGACTAGCGGTGAGCAGTTCTTC	TRBV11-3	TRBD2	TRBJ2-1	.
CAISQGPYNEQFF	TGTGCCATCAGCCAGGGACCATACAATGAGCAGTTCTTC	TRBV6-8	.	TRBJ2-1	.
CASSYRGVLGQPQHF	TGTGCCAGCAGTTACCGGGGGGTTCTAGGGCAGCCCCAGCATTTT	TRBV6-8	.	TRBJ1-5	few
CASSQGVGRSFYEQYF	TGTGCCAGCAGCCAAGGGGTAGGGAGGTCTTTCTACGAGCAGTACTTC	TRBV14	.	TRBJ2-7	.